Shown below are 6 T cell receptor beta chains from a single sample sequenced in a study of CD8 T cells in Susac syndrome. An amount of RNA that ranged from roughly 0.5 to 1 ug was reverse transcribed with random hexamers. TCRdb re-called the immunoSEQ multiplex PCR reads through MiXCR, storing one row per CDR3 protein. The sample has 140,000 or so distinct CDR3 sequences, 95% seen once; the top ten hold 0.065% to 0.1%. Sample: CD4+ T cells from PBMCs. The receptors stem from a human donor with Susac syndrome.

The rearrangement joins TRBV5-1 to TRBJ2-3; D remains unclear. CDR1 and CDR2 from the germline V gene are SGHRS and YFSETQ. The germline V and J ends were trimmed by 1 base and 2 bases, with 8 bases remaining between them. The CDR3 loop spans 14 amino acids. CDR3: CASSLNAATDTQYF. In DNA, the CDR3 is TGCGCCAGCAGCTTGAACGCAGCCACAGATACGCAGTATTTT. Complete variable domain (other parts from reference TRBV5-1 and TRBJ2-3): KAGVTQTPRYLIKTRGQQVTLSCSPISGHRSVSWYQQTPGQGLQFLFEYFSETQRNKGNFPGRFSGRQFSNSRSEMNVSTLELGDSALYLCASSLNAATDTQYFGPGTRLTVL.

The rearrangement links TRBV27 to TRBJ1-4, with no clear D. The CDR3 is 13 amino acids. From germline, CDR1 is MNHEY and CDR2 SMNVEV (reference sequence). Trimming left V 4 bases short and J 8 bases short, with 11 bases between. The CDR3 coding sequence is TGTGCCAGCAGTTGGCAGTTGGGGGAAAAACTGTTTTTT. Amino acids: CASSWQLGEKLFF.

This chain uses TRBV29-1 with TRBJ2-3; 7 bases agree with TRBD1. The length of the CDR3 is 15 residues. Germline lookup yields CDR1 SQVTM and CDR2 ANQGSEA. With V trimmed by 5 bases and J by 2 bases, 10 bases remained unmatched. CDR3 amino acids: CSVKTGKGFTDTQYF. CDR3 coding DNA: TGCAGCGTTAAGACAGGGAAGGGGTTCACAGATACGCAGTATTTT.

This clonotype was picked up one time. The chain combines TRBV29-1 with TRBJ2-5; no reliable D call. Trimming shortened V by 4 bases and J by 1 base, and 7 bases separated the two germline ends. The CDR3 runs to 12 residues. Germline V gene sequence: CDR1 SQVTM, CDR2 ANQGSEA. CDR3 region: CSVVGFQETQYF. The CDR3 nucleotides read TGCAGCGTTGTTGGGTTCCAAGAGACCCAGTACTTC.

The CDR3 DNA follows: TGTGCCAGCAGTTATAGAGGGGACCGCTACGAGCAGTACTTC. It translates to CASSYRGDRYEQYF. The rearrangement uses TRBV6-2 or TRBV6-3 and TRBJ2-7; D may be TRBD1 or TRBD2 (5 bases each). V lost 3 bases, J lost 3 bases, and 12 bases lay in between. This CDR3 is 14 amino acids long. Germline CDR1 is MNHEY and CDR2 is SVGEGT.

V and J are TRBV4-2 and TRBJ2-1; 7 bases agree with TRBD1. With V trimmed by 4 bases and J by 8 bases, 2 bases remained unmatched. Germline V gives CDR1 LGHNA, CDR2 YNFKEQ. The CDR3 has 12 residues. The CDR3: CASSPDRDEQFF. The CDR3 DNA reads TGTGCCAGCAGCCCAGACAGGGATGAGCAGTTCTTC.